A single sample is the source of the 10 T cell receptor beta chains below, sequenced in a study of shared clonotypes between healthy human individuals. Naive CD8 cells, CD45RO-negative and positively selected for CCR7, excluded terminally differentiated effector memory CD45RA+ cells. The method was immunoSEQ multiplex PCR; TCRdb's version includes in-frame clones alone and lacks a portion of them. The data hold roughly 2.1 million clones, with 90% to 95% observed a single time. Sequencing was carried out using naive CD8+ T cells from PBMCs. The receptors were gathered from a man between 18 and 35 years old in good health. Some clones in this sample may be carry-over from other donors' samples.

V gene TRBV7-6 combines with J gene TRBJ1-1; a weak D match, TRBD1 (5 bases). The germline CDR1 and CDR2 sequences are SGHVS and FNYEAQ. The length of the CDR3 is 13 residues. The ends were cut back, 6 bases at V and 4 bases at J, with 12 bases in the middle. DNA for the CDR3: TGTGCCAGCAGTTCAGGGCAGGGCACTGAAGCTTTCTTT. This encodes CASSSGQGTEAFF.

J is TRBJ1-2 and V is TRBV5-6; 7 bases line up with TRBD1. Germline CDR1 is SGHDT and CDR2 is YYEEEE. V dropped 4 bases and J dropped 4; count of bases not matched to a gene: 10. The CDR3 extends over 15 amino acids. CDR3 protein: CASSGTRDSSYGYTF. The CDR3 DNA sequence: TGTGCCAGCAGCGGAACCCGGGACAGTAGCTATGGCTACACCTTC.

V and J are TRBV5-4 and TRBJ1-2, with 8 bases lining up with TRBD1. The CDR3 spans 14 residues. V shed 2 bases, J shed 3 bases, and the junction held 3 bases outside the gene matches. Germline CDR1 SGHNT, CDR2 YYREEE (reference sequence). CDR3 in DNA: TGTGCCAGCAGCTTCTTGACAGGGGACTATGGCTACACCTTC. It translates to CASSFLTGDYGYTF.

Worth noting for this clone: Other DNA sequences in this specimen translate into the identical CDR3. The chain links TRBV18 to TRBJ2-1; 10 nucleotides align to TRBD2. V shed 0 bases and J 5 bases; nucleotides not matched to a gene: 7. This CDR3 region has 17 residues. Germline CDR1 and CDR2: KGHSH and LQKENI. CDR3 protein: CASSPPRLAGVHNEQFF. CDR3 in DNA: TGTGCCAGCTCACCACCGAGGCTAGCGGGAGTCCACAATGAGCAGTTCTTC.

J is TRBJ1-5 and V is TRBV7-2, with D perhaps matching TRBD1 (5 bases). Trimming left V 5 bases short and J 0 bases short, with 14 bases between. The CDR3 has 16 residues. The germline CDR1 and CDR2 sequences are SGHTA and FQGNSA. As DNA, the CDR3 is TGTGCCAGCAGCGATGACAGAATTTTTAGCAATCAGCCCCAGCATTTT. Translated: CASSDDRIFSNQPQHF. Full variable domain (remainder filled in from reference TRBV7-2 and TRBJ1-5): GAGVSQSPSNKVTEKGKDVELRCDPISGHTALYWYRQSLGQGLEFLIYFQGNSAPDKSGLPSDRFSAERTGGSVSTLTIQRTQQEDSAVYLCASSDDRIFSNQPQHFGDGTRLSIL.

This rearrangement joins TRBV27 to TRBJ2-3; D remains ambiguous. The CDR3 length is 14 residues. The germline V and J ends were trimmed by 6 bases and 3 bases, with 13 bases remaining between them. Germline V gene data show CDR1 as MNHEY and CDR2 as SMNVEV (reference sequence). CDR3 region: CASSFGPITDTQYF. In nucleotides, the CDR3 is TGTGCCAGCAGCTTTGGACCAATTACAGATACGCAGTATTTT.

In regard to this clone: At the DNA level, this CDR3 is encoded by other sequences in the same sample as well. The CDR3 here is CASSLRGYNEQFF. In nucleotides, the CDR3 is TGTGCCAGCAGCTTAAGGGGTTACAATGAGCAGTTCTTC. This chain uses TRBV7-3 with TRBJ2-1; D uncertain. The CDR3 is made up of 13 amino acids. V was pared by 1 base and J by 4 bases, with 5 bases between. CDR1 and CDR2 from the germline V gene are SGHTA and FQGTGA.

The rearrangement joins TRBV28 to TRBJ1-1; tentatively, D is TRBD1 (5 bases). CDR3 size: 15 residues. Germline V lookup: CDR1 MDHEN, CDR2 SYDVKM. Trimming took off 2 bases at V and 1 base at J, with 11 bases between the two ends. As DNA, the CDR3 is TGTGCCAGCAGTTTAATGGGACGGTCGAACACTGAAGCTTTCTTT. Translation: CASSLMGRSNTEAFF.

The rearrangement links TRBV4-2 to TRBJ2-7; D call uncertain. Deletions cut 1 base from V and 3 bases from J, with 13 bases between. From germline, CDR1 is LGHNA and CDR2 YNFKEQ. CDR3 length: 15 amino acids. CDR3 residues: CASSQVVRTFYEQYF. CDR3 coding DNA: TGTGCCAGCAGCCAAGTGGTGAGGACCTTCTACGAGCAGTACTTC.

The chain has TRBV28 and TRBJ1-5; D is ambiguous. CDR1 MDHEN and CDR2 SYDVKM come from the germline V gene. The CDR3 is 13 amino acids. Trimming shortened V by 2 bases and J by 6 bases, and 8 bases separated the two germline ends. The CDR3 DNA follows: TGTGCCAGCAGTTTAGGTCCGCGTCAGCCCCAGCATTTT. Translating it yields CASSLGPRQPQHF.